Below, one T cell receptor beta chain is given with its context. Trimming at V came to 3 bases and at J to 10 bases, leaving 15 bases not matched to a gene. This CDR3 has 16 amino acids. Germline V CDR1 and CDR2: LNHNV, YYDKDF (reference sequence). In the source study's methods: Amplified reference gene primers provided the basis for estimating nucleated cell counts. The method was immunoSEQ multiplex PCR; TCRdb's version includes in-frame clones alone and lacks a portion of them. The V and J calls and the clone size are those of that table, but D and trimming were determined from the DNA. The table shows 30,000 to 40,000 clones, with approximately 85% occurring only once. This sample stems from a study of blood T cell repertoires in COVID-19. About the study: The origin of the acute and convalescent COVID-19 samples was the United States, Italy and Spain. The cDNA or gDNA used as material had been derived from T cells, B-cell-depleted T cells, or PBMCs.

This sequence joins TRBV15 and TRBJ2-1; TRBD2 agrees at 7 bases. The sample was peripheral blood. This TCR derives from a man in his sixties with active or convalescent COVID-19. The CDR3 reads CATSRGPSAGAREQFF. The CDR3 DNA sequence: TGTGCCACCAGCAGGGGACCCTCGGCGGGAGCGCGGGAGCAGTTCTTC. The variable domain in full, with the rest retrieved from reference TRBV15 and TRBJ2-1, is DAMVIQNPRYQVTQFGKPVTLSCSQTLNHNVMYWYQQKSSQAPKLLFHYYDKDFNNEADTPDNFQSRRPNTSFCFLDIRSPGLGDTAMYLCATSRGPSAGAREQFFGPGTRLTVL.